The 22 T cell receptor beta chains given below trace back to one sample, sequenced in a study of T-cell reconstitution after alpha-beta-depleted transplantation in children. Preparation of the TCRbeta library was carried out with unique molecular identifiers. From the PCR reads, TCRdb called clonotypes with MiXCR, one entry per CDR3 protein. The repertoire holds about 980,000 distinct CDR3 sequences, 25% to 30% seen once, with over 25% in the top ten. The sequenced sample was PBMCs, mostly from graft donor cells, obtained 360 days after TCRalphabeta/CD19-depleted stem cell transplant. These receptors were collected from a boy in the first two years of life who had a stem cell transplant for SCID, so the T cells may come from the graft donor.

Ten or more counts support this clonotype. This sequence joins TRBV15 and TRBJ2-1, with TRBD1 as a possible D gene (6 bases). The CDR3 has 14 residues. The V gene lost 1 base and the J gene lost 3 bases, with 7 bases spanning the gap. Germline values: CDR1 LNHNV, CDR2 YYDKDF (reference sequence). The CDR3 bases are TGTGCCACCAGCAGAGGAGGGGGCTACAATGAGCAGTTCTTC. This codes for CATSRGGGYNEQFF. Using reference TRBV15 and TRBJ2-1 for the parts outside the CDR3, the full variable domain is DAMVIQNPRYQVTQFGKPVTLSCSQTLNHNVMYWYQQKSSQAPKLLFHYYDKDFNNEADTPDNFQSRRPNTSFCFLDIRSPGLGDTAMYLCATSRGGGYNEQFFGPGTRLTVL.

V is TRBV12-3 or TRBV12-4 and J is TRBJ1-4, with D possibly being TRBD1 (5 bases). Trimming stripped 6 bases from V and 8 bases from J, with 16 bases between. This CDR3 region has 14 residues. CDR3 nucleotide sequence: TGTGCCAGCAGCTGGACACGATATGGGGAAAAACTGTTTTTT. This translates into CASSWTRYGEKLFF.

The V gene is TRBV5-1, the J gene TRBJ2-4; D may be TRBD2 (7 bases). Looked up from germline, CDR1 is SGHRS and CDR2 is YFSETQ. The V end was cut by 0 bases, the J end by 0 bases, with 22 bases between. This CDR3 is built from 20 residues. In DNA form, the CDR3 reads TGCGCCAGCAGCTTGGATGTGGCGGGGGCGAACCCTCTAGCCAAAAACATTCAGTACTTC. Amino acid sequence: CASSLDVAGANPLAKNIQYF. Combining the CDR3 with reference TRBV5-1 and TRBJ2-4 gives the whole variable domain KAGVTQTPRYLIKTRGQQVTLSCSPISGHRSVSWYQQTPGQGLQFLFEYFSETQRNKGNFPGRFSGRQFSNSRSEMNVSTLELGDSALYLCASSLDVAGANPLAKNIQYFGAGTRLSVL.

This clonotype was seen more than once but under ten times. The chain links TRBV5-1 to TRBJ2-5; D is tentatively TRBD1 or TRBD2 (6 bases each). Germline lookup yields CDR1 SGHRS and CDR2 YFSETQ. This CDR3 contains 15 residues. The ends were cut back, 1 base at V and 4 bases at J, with 14 bases in the middle. The CDR3 is CASSLWRGEVETQYF. CDR3 DNA sequence: TGCGCCAGCAGCTTGTGGAGGGGGGAAGTAGAGACCCAGTACTTC. Full variable domain (outside the CDR3, taken from reference TRBV5-1 and TRBJ2-5): KAGVTQTPRYLIKTRGQQVTLSCSPISGHRSVSWYQQTPGQGLQFLFEYFSETQRNKGNFPGRFSGRQFSNSRSEMNVSTLELGDSALYLCASSLWRGEVETQYFGPGTRLLVL.

This clonotype was counted between two and nine times. The chain is built from TRBV7-9 and TRBJ2-5; D gene ambiguous. Between the trimmed V and J ends, which lost 7 bases and 5 bases, there was a span of 11 bases. CDR1 SEHNR and CDR2 FQNEAQ come from the germline V gene (reference sequence). The CDR3 totals 12 residues. CDR3 DNA sequence: TGTGCCAGCAACCAGGCCGGGGAGACCCAGTACTTC. Translating gives CASNQAGETQYF.

Only a few counts were recorded for this clonotype. The rearrangement joins TRBV20-1 to TRBJ1-6, with 9 bases fitting TRBD1. Germline CDR1 DFQATT, CDR2 SNEGSKA (reference sequence). The CDR3 covers 13 residues. V was clipped by 6 bases and J by 10 bases; unmatched bases: 7. CDR3 protein: CSARDRVLSPLHF. CDR3 DNA sequence: TGCAGTGCCAGGGACAGGGTTCTATCACCCCTCCACTTT.

V usage is TRBV3-1 and J usage is TRBJ2-1; D possibly corresponds to TRBD1 (5 bases). CDR3 length equals 14 residues. Germline loops: CDR1 LGHDT, CDR2 YNNKEL (reference sequence). V lost 4 bases and J 2 bases, leaving 9 bases between the germline ends. This CDR3 is CASSRRQTYNEQFF. CDR3 coding DNA: TGTGCCAGCAGCCGCCGACAGACCTACAATGAGCAGTTCTTC.

The chain couples TRBV28 to TRBJ2-1, with TRBD2 as a possible D gene (6 bases). V lost 5 bases, J lost 4 bases, and 15 bases lay in between. CDR3 length: 15 amino acids. Germline loops: CDR1 MDHEN, CDR2 SYDVKM. CDR3 residues: CASSPSLARYNEQFF. The CDR3 DNA reads TGTGCCAGCAGTCCCTCCCTAGCGAGGTACAATGAGCAGTTCTTC.

This clonotype has more than one count but fewer than ten. This chain joins TRBV27 and TRBJ2-7; no reliable D call. Trimming took 10 bases from V and 7 from J, leaving 11 bases between them. This CDR3 spans 10 amino acids. The germline gives CDR1 MNHEY, CDR2 SMNVEV (reference sequence). The CDR3 bases are TGTGCCACCCACCCCAGGGAGCAGTACTTC. Its protein product is CATHPREQYF.

This clonotype has just a few counts. The CDR3 loop reads CSASLRQGEETQYF. Here the CDR3 DNA reads TGCAGTGCTAGTCTTAGACAGGGGGAAGAGACCCAGTACTTC. The V gene is TRBV20-1, the J gene TRBJ2-5; the match to TRBD1 covers 9 bases. CDR3 size: 14 residues. CDR1 is DFQATT, CDR2 SNEGSKA, per germline (reference sequence). The V segment lost 3 bases and the J segment 3 bases; nucleotides outside the gene matches: 5.

This clonotype was observed a handful of times. The chain has TRBV28 and TRBJ2-7; TRBD2 is a possible D gene (7 bases). The CDR3 has 18 amino acids. Germline V gene lookup returns CDR1 MDHEN and CDR2 SYDVKM. V was pared by 1 base and J by 0 bases, with 19 bases between. CDR3: CASSLSLRGAGLSYEQYF. The CDR3 region has the DNA TGTGCCAGCAGTTTATCCCTTCGGGGGGCGGGCCTCTCCTACGAGCAGTACTTC. Using reference TRBV28 and TRBJ2-7 for the parts outside the CDR3, the full variable domain is DVKVTQSSRYLVKRTGEKVFLECVQDMDHENMFWYRQDPGLGLRLIYFSYDVKMKEKGDIPEGYSVSREKKERFSLILESASTNQTSMYLCASSLSLRGAGLSYEQYFGPGTRLTVT.

Only a few counts were recorded for this clonotype. This chain joins TRBV12-3 or TRBV12-4 and TRBJ2-2; possibly TRBD2 for D (6 bases). The CDR3 runs 15 residues. Trimming stripped 5 bases from V and 2 bases from J, with 12 bases between. The CDR3 spells CASSPRDFNTGELFF. CDR3 coding DNA: TGTGCCAGCAGTCCCCGGGACTTCAACACCGGGGAGCTGTTTTTT.

The V call is TRBV20-1, the J call TRBJ2-1, with D possibly matching TRBD2 (5 bases). Germline-derived CDR1 and CDR2 are DFQATT and SNEGSKA (reference sequence). The CDR3 is 14 amino acids. V lost 0 bases and J 6 bases, leaving 12 bases between the germline ends. DNA for the CDR3: TGCAGTGCTAGAGATCGAGCGGTGAGCAATGAGCAGTTCTTC. Protein sequence: CSARDRAVSNEQFF.

This clonotype was seen at least ten times. The genes are TRBV18 and TRBJ2-7; no reliable D call. CDR1 and CDR2 from the germline V gene are KGHSH and LQKENI. With 4 bases removed from V and 5 bases from J, the gap between germline ends came to 24 bases. The CDR3 is 17 residues long. The CDR3 here is CASSRTGSSQVPNEQYF. The CDR3 DNA reads as TGTGCCAGCTCACGCACCGGGTCGAGCCAGGTACCTAACGAGCAGTACTTC.

This clonotype was seen a handful of times. This chain connects TRBV20-1 to TRBJ1-1; D unresolved. Per germline, CDR1 DFQATT and CDR2 SNEGSKA (reference sequence). The CDR3 runs to 13 residues. Between the trimmed V and J ends, which lost 3 bases and 3 bases, there was a span of 11 bases. The CDR3: CSASLRYYTEAFF. The CDR3 DNA follows: TGCAGTGCTAGCCTAAGATACTACACTGAAGCTTTCTTT.

The V gene is TRBV4-1, the J gene TRBJ2-3; D is tentatively TRBD1 or TRBD2 (6 bases each). Deletions cut 0 bases from V and 1 base from J, with 14 bases between. Germline assignment: CDR1 MGHRA and CDR2 YSYEKL. The CDR3 consists of 17 residues. This CDR3 reads CASSQDGGLARTDTQYF. The CDR3 nucleotides are TGCGCCAGCAGCCAAGATGGGGGGCTAGCCCGCACAGATACGCAGTATTTT.

This clonotype was seen only a few times. The chain has TRBV6-1 and TRBJ1-4, with 7 bases fitting TRBD1. The CDR3 is 18 residues long. The germline V gene encodes CDR1 MNHNS and CDR2 SASEGT. The V and J ends lost 7 bases and 3 bases, in that order; junction bases with no gene match: 17. CDR3 amino acids: CASTNPNQGGAANEKLFF. DNA for the CDR3: TGTGCCAGCACCAACCCTAATCAGGGGGGCGCAGCTAATGAAAAACTGTTTTTT.

The sample holds a few counts of this clonotype. In nucleotides, the CDR3 is TGTGCCAGCAGTTTGGTAGCCGCTCATGGGGAGCTGTTTTTT. It is translated as CASSLVAAHGELFF. V is TRBV12-3 or TRBV12-4 and J is TRBJ2-2; D gene ambiguous. This CDR3 is built from 14 residues. The V end lost 3 bases, the J end lost 8 bases, and 13 bases lay between the germline ends.

A few counts support this clonotype. The V gene is TRBV5-1, the J gene TRBJ1-1; D gene unclear. The V gene lost 5 bases and the J gene lost 8 bases, with 16 bases spanning the gap. The CDR3 has 13 amino acids. The germline gives CDR1 SGHRS, CDR2 YFSETQ. The CDR3 loop is CASSPEGWKEAFF. The CDR3 DNA reads as TGCGCCAGCAGTCCTGAAGGGTGGAAGGAAGCTTTCTTT.

Many counts were recorded for this clonotype. The V gene is TRBV5-1, the J gene TRBJ2-7; possibly TRBD1 or TRBD2 for D (6 bases each). The CDR3 is made up of 16 amino acids. Trimming took off 3 bases at V and 5 bases at J, with 21 bases between the two ends. Germline V gene sequence: CDR1 SGHRS, CDR2 YFSETQ. CDR3 sequence (DNA): TGCGCCAGCAGCTCCTCGACAGGAGGGATAAGGAACGAGCAGTACTTC. It yields the protein CASSSSTGGIRNEQYF. Complete variable domain (other parts from reference TRBV5-1 and TRBJ2-7): KAGVTQTPRYLIKTRGQQVTLSCSPISGHRSVSWYQQTPGQGLQFLFEYFSETQRNKGNFPGRFSGRQFSNSRSEMNVSTLELGDSALYLCASSSSTGGIRNEQYFGPGTRLTVT.

The chain recombines TRBV5-6 with TRBJ1-1, with D perhaps TRBD1 (6 bases). From germline, CDR1 is SGHDT and CDR2 YYEEEE. V gave up 3 bases and J gave up 5 bases, with 14 bases separating them. The CDR3 extends over 14 amino acids. Written as DNA, the CDR3 is TGTGCCAGCAGCTGGGGGATACAGGGTACTGAAGCTTTCTTT. Translated, it gives CASSWGIQGTEAFF.

The chain is built from TRBV7-2 and TRBJ2-1, with 7 bases lining up with TRBD2. With 2 bases clipped from V and 2 bases from J, the junction kept 9 bases outside the gene matches. This CDR3 has 17 residues. CDR1 and CDR2 from the germline V gene are SGHTA and FQGNSA. The CDR3: CASSLSGTITTYNEQFF. CDR3 bases: TGTGCCAGCAGCTTATCCGGGACTATCACTACCTACAATGAGCAGTTCTTC.